This note documents a single T cell receptor (beta chain) sequence. The antigen is not known. This record belongs to a study of early T cells in non-severe SARS-CoV-2 infection. Study-wide background: Unsorted whole blood bulk RNA was sequenced, with unpaired chains. Study-wide results and caveats: Anti-spike CD8 responses were favored in VDJdb matching, and private and CD4 specificities were missed.

Unique molecular identifiers tagged individual cDNA molecules. MiXCR was run by TCRdb on the 5' RACE reads, yielding one entry per CDR3 protein. The profile covers approximately 97,000 distinct CDR3 sequences, with around 13% appearing a single time and approximately 6% taken by the ten largest. From germline, CDR1 is MGHRA and CDR2 YSYEKL. The CDR3 length is 17 residues. Trimming cost V 0 bases and J 4 bases, with 18 bases left between them. The sequence was obtained from an adult who was a healthcare worker with PCR-confirmed SARS-CoV-2 infection or an uninfected control (not recorded which). The sequenced material came from whole blood. V usage is TRBV4-1 and J usage is TRBJ1-2, with D tentatively TRBD1 (6 bases). CDR3 region: CASSQDLLGGAGYGYTF. The CDR3 DNA follows: TGCGCCAGCAGCCAAGATCTGTTGGGGGGCGCCGGCTATGGCTACACCTTC.